Detailed here is one T cell receptor (beta chain). Its antigen is unknown. Qualities for individual bases were not recorded, and no much larger clone is one base off. The cohort consisted of more than 650 healthy bone marrow donors. At the time of sampling, all cohort members were nominally healthy, though unrecorded immune exposures were likely present. The donor was CMV seronegative and belonged to the group of 350 to 400 seronegative cohort members. A peripheral blood sample was provided by each donor, and peripheral blood mononuclear cells were used for TCR beta sequencing. The Qiagen DNeasy Blood Extraction Kit was used to extract genomic DNA from the blood cell samples. The CDR3 holds 20 amino acids from the cysteine to the phenylalanine. The CDR3 DNA has 60 bases and is translated from base 1. Based on the germline V gene (reference sequence), the CDR1 and CDR2 sequences are SGHNT and YYREEE. Clipping removes 0 bases from V and 0 bases from J, with 7 as the unmatched junction base count.

The sample comes from a study of cytomegalovirus exposure and HLA in healthy donors (dated by TCRdb to about 2017). In terms of the full investigation: An earlier analysis of roughly 500 of the donors reported approximately 270 Gb of sequence data and roughly 100 million unique TCR beta sequences from about 179 million T cells. The study was designed to test whether signatures of past pathogen exposure could be identified by cataloging public T cell receptors. Typing coverage varied by locus: about 620-630 donors for A, B, C, DRB1 and DQB1; 500 to 550 for DQA1; more than 600 for DPA1; around 450 for DPB1. Roughly 5 DR-DQ haplotypes were treated as single units for association and clustering because of strong linkage in the cohort. A separate validation cohort of roughly 130 different subjects was used in addition to the roughly 670-subject first cohort. Roughly 320 gigabases of sequencing data and around 80 million unique TCR sequences made up an early release that covered several hundred HLA-typed donors. Of the 300 to 400 genotyped donors, over 65% fell in the genetic ancestry cluster associated with self-reported Caucasian donors. Among 350 to 400 genotyped donors of the cohort, an average of about 240,000 unique TCR beta nucleotide sequences were sequenced per donor, around 20% of them non-productive. Every discovery cohort repertoire had been produced on one sequencing platform. To predict cytomegalovirus infection status, the study combined high-throughput TCR immunosequencing, statistical association of individual TCRs with disease status, and machine learning. Class I and class II HLA loci were covered by the typing at four-digit resolution. Alongside the repertoire data, information on donor age, sex, ethnicity and CMV serostatus was compiled. An earlier analysis of fewer than 700 of the donors applied high-throughput TCR beta sequencing to assess whether each TCR beta V gene segment acted as functional or pseudogenic. Using immunosequencing, the study profiled T cell repertoires from 666 subjects and related those repertoires to cytomegalovirus serostatus. In a later analysis, previously published TCR beta repertoires from more than 500 donors were re-analyzed and high-resolution HLA genotyping was added so that TCR occurrence patterns could be studied. A later genetic analysis used genome-wide SNP genotypes for about 55% of the 666 donors, treating that subset as a discovery cohort. The later analysis used no new phenotypic data to find candidate immune exposures, relying instead on TCR beta sequences and their occurrence across donors. General study outcomes and caveats: In vitro tests confirmed that a few of the cytomegalovirus-associated TCR beta chains recognize cytomegalovirus antigens. Because some donors lacked HLA typing at each locus, the association tests relied only on the typed subset. According to a later analysis, most CMV-associated TCR beta chains appeared to be HLA-restricted, and the HLA associations seemed to be driven largely by CMV exposure. Some IMGT-functional V segments, including TRBV6-2 and TRBV6-3, could not be distinguished by the 87-base-pair reads and were therefore excluded. The authors suggested that the approach could potentially be generalized to other disease states and immunological phenotypes. A further reported finding was that TCR beta sequences accurately predicted the HLA-A and HLA-B alleles for most subjects in the first cohort. In a later analysis, HLA-associated TCR beta chains showed more clonal expansion and lower generation probabilities than non-associated chains that were equally common. CMV serostatus was the only immune exposure information available for the cohort. In a later analysis, the rate of TCR association differed among HLA loci, with DRB1 alleles having the most associated TCRs and HLA-C alleles having the fewest. The cohort was sequenced for TCR beta chains only, and without alpha or paired-chain data the features that could be detected were limited. Linkage disequilibrium might explain the correlated functional status among segregating V segments, but an unknown experimental factor could not be ruled out. The study gave a list of 150 to 200 TCR beta chains associated with cytomegalovirus. A later genetic analysis associated a missense DCLRE1C variant with V-gene and J-gene trimming of TCR beta chains, and an independent cohort replicated the association. Across donors, most TCR sequences were observed very rarely, whereas some public TCRs were present in many individuals. When HLA alleles, especially DR and DQ, strongly co-occurred, TCR associations were difficult to assign to individual alleles. In an earlier analysis of under 600 of the donors, most TCR beta V segments were observed in productive rearrangements about 90% or about 30% of the time, broadly matching IMGT annotations. Roughly uniform sequencing depth across donors was assumed in presence/absence analyses, although this assumption may not hold. The earlier analysis of almost 600 of the donors excluded fewer than 20 rarely observed V segments, including chromosome 9 orphons, because counts were too low. A later analysis reported that several top co-occurrence clusters appeared linked to parvovirus B19, influenza, CMV and Epstein-Barr virus. A cluster of highly shared sequence variants was judged likely to represent a technical artifact of the sequencing pipeline. According to a later genetic analysis, donors in an Asian-associated ancestry cluster had fewer N-insertions in productive TCRs than the approximately 630-donor mean. In both the original and validation cohorts, the classifier was reported to diagnose cytomegalovirus status with high specificity and sensitivity. Specific HLA alleles were associated with around 18,000 TCR beta sequences at a false discovery rate of 0.05 in a later analysis.

The library was generated by the immunoSEQ multiplex PCR assay. For the multiplex PCR, a mixture combining 60 forward primers for TCR Vbeta segments and 13 reverse primers for TCR Jbeta segments was used. A multiplex PCR assay on genomic DNA amplified the CDR3 region of rearranged TCR beta genes. Amplified TCR beta libraries were sequenced as 87-base-pair reads on the Illumina HiSeq System. Concerning the study's data processing: A later analysis counted 65 million to 90 million unique TCR beta chains across the 640 or so repertoires, and around 9.9 million of these chains were shared by at least two donors. A nearest-neighbor algorithm error-corrected the raw reads and collapsed the reads into unique sequences, merging closely related sequences to remove PCR and sequencing errors. CDR3 sequences were aligned to IMGT reference sequences to assign V, D and J gene segments. For a sequence to be retained, a match of at least six nucleotides was required to both a V gene segment and a J gene segment. Rearrangements were classified as productive when the CDR3 lacked stop codons and remained in frame with V and J, and all other rearrangements were classified as non-productive. CDR3 was defined by IMGT convention, running from the second conserved V-encoded cysteine to the conserved J-encoded phenylalanine. The earlier analysis of 587 of the donors excluded sequences that lacked an unambiguous match to a single V gene segment. In an earlier analysis of 587 of the donors, V segments were called functional above 56.7% productive rearrangements and were called segregating when the between-donor standard deviation exceeded 5%. A statistical classification framework was built to diagnose cytomegalovirus status from the catalog of TCR beta chain sequences. A later analysis assigned V and J genes by comparing TCR nucleotide sequences with IMGT/GENE-DB human TR gene sequences. A later analysis assigned CDR3 sequences and most-parsimonious VDJ recombination scenarios with the TCRdist pipeline. In a later analysis, every TCR beta chain was defined by the combination of its CDR3 amino acid sequence and its V-gene family, and reads without a unique V-gene family were dropped. To address suspected cross-contamination and a sequencing artifact, a later analysis removed around 590 highly shared, low-generation-probability nucleotide sequences. For each public chain, a later analysis derived a clonal expansion index from normalized ranks of inferred template counts within each repertoire. Generation probabilities in a later analysis came from a VDJ recombination model fitted to out-of-frame rearrangements, and those results were checked against IGoR. A later analysis scored TCR-TCR, TCR-HLA and TCR-CMV co-occurrence with hypergeometric tests, applying a repertoire-size bias correction to TCR pairs. To estimate false discovery rates, a later analysis permuted the HLA or CMV assignments 20 times. In a later analysis, co-occurring TCRs were grouped using DBSCAN, with TCRdist sequence similarity added in when clustering inside HLA-allele-positive subsets. For co-occurrence clustering, repertoires with fewer than 30,000 or more than 120,000 public chains were excluded, along with several repertoires with anomalous nucleotide sharing. TCRdb holds this immuneACCESS table with in-frame rearrangements only. Some clones are missing; in checked studies, unresolved V genes explain under half, and the rest has no known cause. That table furnishes V, J and clone size, whereas the DNA furnished D and trimming. This sample comprises more than 150,000 clones, 75% to 90% of them detected only once. The ten largest account for about 0.84% of the sample.

The rearrangement joined TRBV5-4 to TRBJ2-6, and 12 junction bases match TRBD2. The clonotype was recovered from a woman under 30 in good health and CMV-seronegative. Sequenced: PBMCs. The CDR3 region: CASSLGGSSGRGSGANVLTF. The nucleotide sequence is TGTGCCAGCAGCTTGGGGGGTTCTAGCGGGAGGGGCTCTGGGGCCAACGTCCTGACTTTC.